The next 26 T cell receptor beta chains were all read from a single sample in a study of blood T cells in healthy people across ages. Combining a sample-barcoded 5' primer with a J-beta primer mix, a second PCR ran for roughly 7 to 12 cycles. TCRdb redid the calling of the 5' RACE reads with MiXCR, one entry per CDR3 protein. The table lists about a million distinct CDR3 sequences, around 46% of them singletons, with roughly 13% in the top ten. The sample was blood. The receptors come from a man aged 25 to 40 in good health.

Details on this clonotype: Compared with germline, one end of the junction differs, possibly owing to a read error. This chain joins TRBV6-5 and TRBJ1-3; D not resolved. From germline, CDR1 is MNHEY and CDR2 SVGAGI. CDR3 length: 15 amino acids. CDR3: CGSSYTGGSGNTIYF. Written as DNA, the CDR3 is TGTGGCAGCAGTTACACTGGAGGGTCTGGAAACACCATATATTTT.

V usage is TRBV27 and J usage is TRBJ2-7; TRBD2 agrees at 9 bases. The better agreement between TRBJ2-5 and the DNA end casts doubt on the J call. The CDR3 is 14 amino acids. Germline CDR1 and CDR2: MNHEY and SMNVEV (reference sequence). CDR3 amino acids: CASSFLAGFGTQYF. CDR3 in DNA: TGTGCCAGCAGTTTTCTAGCGGGATTCGGGACCCAGTACTTC.

This rearrangement joins TRBV27 to TRBJ2-1, with TRBD2 identical over 9 bases. The CDR3 contains 15 residues. V dropped 5 bases and J dropped 9; count of bases not matched to a gene: 11. Germline CDR1 is MNHEY and CDR2 is SMNVEV (reference sequence). CDR3 loop: CASSKSSGLAGEQFF. The CDR3 region has the DNA TGTGCCAGCAGTAAAAGCTCGGGACTAGCAGGTGAGCAGTTCTTC.

J is TRBJ1-4 and V is TRBV27; 8 bases agree with TRBD1. Germline CDR1 and CDR2: MNHEY and SMNVEV (reference sequence). This CDR3 has 15 residues. J lost 7 bases, V lost 5 bases, and 9 bases had no gene match. The CDR3 coding sequence is TGTGCCAGCAGTGGCTACAATGACAGGGGTGAAAAACTGTTTTTT. Encoded protein: CASSGYNDRGEKLFF.

CDR3 loop: CASSRGSGAADTQYF. The CDR3, as DNA: TGTGCCAGCAGCCGTGGGTCGGGGGCGGCGGATACGCAGTATTTT. The chain employs TRBV7-8 and TRBJ2-3; either TRBD1 or TRBD2 may fit D (6 bases each). V lost 5 bases, J lost 6 bases, and 18 bases lay in between. Germline loops: CDR1 SGHVS, CDR2 FQNEAQ. The CDR3 spans 15 residues.

In its sample, this clonotype was seen many times. In nucleotides, the CDR3 is TGTGCCAGCAAGGGACCGACCGATACGCAGTATTTT. It encodes CASKGPTDTQYF. The chain is built from TRBV12-3 or TRBV12-4 and TRBJ2-3, with D tentatively TRBD1 or TRBD2 (5 bases each). The CDR3 consists of 12 residues. The V gene lost 7 bases and the J gene lost 6 bases, with 11 bases spanning the gap.

The chain combines TRBV6-2 or TRBV6-3 with TRBJ2-7, with 9 bases matching TRBD1. V was clipped by 2 bases and J by 3 bases; unmatched bases: 2. Germline-derived CDR1 and CDR2 are MNHEY and SVGEGT. The CDR3 has 14 amino acids. DNA for the CDR3: TGTGCCAGCAGTTACCAGGACAGGGGCTACGAGCAGTACTTC. It encodes CASSYQDRGYEQYF.

The V call is TRBV7-9, the J call TRBJ2-7, with D possibly being TRBD2 (6 bases). The CDR3 totals 15 residues. Germline CDR1 is SEHNR and CDR2 is FQNEAQ (reference sequence). V lost 1 base to trimming and J lost 5 bases, with 15 bases between them. CDR3 in amino acids: CASSLVSTGVNEQYF. CDR3 DNA sequence: TGTGCCAGCAGCTTAGTCTCTACGGGGGTCAACGAGCAGTACTTC.

The sample holds a few counts of this clonotype. The chain has TRBV27 and TRBJ2-1; 10 positions agree with TRBD2. The CDR3 has 13 amino acids. CDR1 is MNHEY, CDR2 SMNVEV, per germline (reference sequence). With V trimmed by 6 bases and J by 8 bases, 4 bases remained unmatched. CDR3 sequence: CASSPSGGDEQFF. For the CDR3, the DNA is TGTGCCAGCAGCCCTAGCGGGGGCGATGAGCAGTTCTTC.

Concerning this clonotype itself: One end of the junction varies from germline; a read error may be responsible. CDR3 DNA sequence: TGTGTCAGCAGCCTAATCACTAGCTGGGGCTACAATGAGCAGTTCTTC. Translating gives CVSSLITSWGYNEQFF. This rearrangement joins TRBV3-1 to TRBJ2-1, with TRBD2 as a possible D gene (6 bases). CDR3 size: 16 residues. Germline CDR1 and CDR2: LGHDT and YNNKEL (reference sequence).

The V gene is TRBV5-1, the J gene TRBJ2-2; D may be TRBD1 or TRBD2 (5 bases each). Germline CDR1 reads SGHRS; CDR2 reads YFSETQ. The CDR3 extends over 16 amino acids. V gave up 5 bases and J gave up 7 bases, with 21 bases separating them. CDR3 in DNA: TGCGCCAGCAGAACTCTGCAGGGAGCAGTCAACGGGGAGCTGTTTTTT. Protein: CASRTLQGAVNGELFF.

The rearrangement links TRBV27 to TRBJ1-6, with TRBD1 matching over 9 bases. CDR1 is MNHEY and CDR2 is SMNVEV in the germline V gene (reference sequence). The CDR3 is made up of 22 amino acids. V dropped 4 bases and J dropped 1; count of bases not matched to a gene: 20. This chain's CDR3 is CASSSSQIPGQGRSSYNSPLHF. The DNA for the CDR3 is TGTGCCAGCAGTTCTTCTCAAATTCCGGGACAGGGAAGATCGTCCTATAATTCACCCCTCCACTTT.

J is TRBJ1-2 and V is TRBV2, with D uncertain. There are 13 residues in the CDR3. V was clipped by 3 bases and J by 8 bases, with 13 bases between them. Germline loops: CDR1 SNHLY, CDR2 FYNNEI. CDR3 DNA: TGTGCCAGCAGTGACGTCCCCAAGGGAGGCTACACCTTC. Translating gives CASSDVPKGGYTF.

This clonotype turned up a few times. This chain connects TRBV10-3 to TRBJ2-1; D gene ambiguous. The CDR3 is 14 residues long. The V gene's germline CDR1 is ENHRY and CDR2 SYGVKD. The V end was cut by 2 bases, the J end by 4 bases, with 9 bases between. The CDR3 bases are TGTGCCATCAGTGAGACATCAGATTACAATGAGCAGTTCTTC. Amino acid sequence: CAISETSDYNEQFF.

The chain employs TRBV28 and TRBJ2-3; no clear D gene. The CDR3 sequence is 16 residues long. V dropped 4 bases and J dropped 0 bases, with 14 bases sitting between them. Germline CDR1 MDHEN, CDR2 SYDVKM. Here the CDR3 reads CASSYRRVSSTDTQYF. The CDR3 nucleotides are TGTGCCAGCAGTTACCGACGGGTATCTAGCACAGATACGCAGTATTTT. The whole variable domain, remainder taken from reference TRBV28 and TRBJ2-3, is DVKVTQSSRYLVKRTGEKVFLECVQDMDHENMFWYRQDPGLGLRLIYFSYDVKMKEKGDIPEGYSVSREKKERFSLILESASTNQTSMYLCASSYRRVSSTDTQYFGPGTRLTVL.

This rearrangement joins TRBV27 to TRBJ1-1; D is unresolved. Germline CDR1 reads MNHEY; CDR2 reads SMNVEV (reference sequence). Trimming took off 2 bases at V and 0 bases at J, with 7 bases between the two ends. This CDR3 has 14 amino acids. The CDR3: CASSLGRVNTEAFF. The CDR3 nucleotides are TGTGCCAGCAGTTTAGGCCGAGTGAACACTGAAGCTTTCTTT.

The V gene is TRBV25-1, the J gene TRBJ1-4; 9 bases line up with TRBD1. This CDR3 is 15 amino acids long. V was pared by 3 bases and J by 8 bases, with 7 bases of the junction left unmatched. Germline V gene sequence: CDR1 MGHDK, CDR2 SYGVNS. The CDR3 DNA is TGTGCCAGCAGTGATGACAGGGGGGAGGGAGAAAAACTGTTTTTT. Protein sequence: CASSDDRGEGEKLFF.

This clonotype occurred a few times. This chain uses TRBV4-2 with TRBJ1-2; the match to TRBD1 covers 7 bases. Germline V lookup: CDR1 LGHNA, CDR2 YNFKEQ. The CDR3 contains 15 residues. With 1 base clipped from V and 11 bases from J, the junction kept 13 bases outside the gene matches. The DNA of the CDR3 is TGTGCCAGCAGCCAAGCGGCGGGGACAGCTCTTAGGTACACCTTC. This sequence encodes CASSQAAGTALRYTF.

This clonotype has more than one count but fewer than ten. This chain links TRBV11-1 with TRBJ2-1; the D is unclear. Germline V CDR1 and CDR2: SGHAT, FQDESV (reference sequence). The CDR3 has 17 amino acids. V dropped 5 bases and J dropped 6 bases, with 23 bases sitting between them. The CDR3 is CASSEVVGRLVPNEQFF. The CDR3 coding sequence is TGTGCCAGCAGCGAAGTAGTTGGCAGGCTTGTCCCCAATGAGCAGTTCTTC.

This clonotype has a handful of counts. For the CDR3, the DNA is TGTGCCAGCACCCACCCGGGCAGGAGCTACAATGAGCAGTTCTTC. Protein product: CASTHPGRSYNEQFF. V usage is TRBV6-2 or TRBV6-3 and J usage is TRBJ2-1, with unresolved D. Trimming shortened V by 7 bases and J by 3 bases, and 16 bases separated the two germline ends. The CDR3 spans 15 residues. Germline CDR1 MNHEY, CDR2 SVGEGT.

The J gene is TRBJ1-3, the V gene TRBV18, with TRBD1 matching 7 bases. The length of the CDR3 is 17 residues. After removal of 1 base from V and 0 bases from J, the junction contained 6 bases not matched to a gene. CDR1 is KGHSH and CDR2 is LQKENI in the germline V gene. The CDR3 DNA reads TGTGCCAGCTCACCACGGCCAGGGGGGAGCTCTGGAAACACCATATATTTT. It codes for CASSPRPGGSSGNTIYF.

The sample holds a few counts of this clonotype. The chain combines TRBV20-1 with TRBJ2-5; perhaps D is TRBD1 or TRBD2 (5 bases each). This CDR3 has 13 residues. V lost 5 bases to trimming and J lost 5 bases, with 15 bases between them. CDR1 and CDR2 from the germline V gene are DFQATT and SNEGSKA (reference sequence). The CDR3 protein is CSAWGSKGETQYF. CDR3 coding DNA: TGCAGTGCTTGGGGGAGTAAGGGGGAGACCCAGTACTTC.

This clonotype is a singleton in its sample. This chain uses TRBV12-3 or TRBV12-4 with TRBJ1-2, with D tentatively TRBD1 (5 bases). This CDR3 comprises 16 residues. V gave up 0 bases and J gave up 7 bases, with 18 bases separating them. CDR3 bases: TGTGCCAGCAGTTTAGCGCTAACAGGAAGAAGTCCTGGCTACACCTTC. Amino acid sequence: CASSLALTGRSPGYTF.

This clonotype was counted only a few times. The chain couples TRBV12-3 or TRBV12-4 to TRBJ2-7; 9 positions match TRBD2. V was clipped by 7 bases and J by 3 bases; unmatched bases: 7. This CDR3 contains 14 residues. In nucleotides, the CDR3 is TGTGCCAGCACTTCGAGCGGGGGGCTCTACGAGCAGTACTTC. It is translated as CASTSSGGLYEQYF.

This clonotype was seen repeatedly, ten times or more. The chain combines TRBV3-1 with TRBJ1-2, with TRBD1 matching over 7 bases. After removal of 4 bases from V and 6 bases from J, the junction contained 2 bases not matched to a gene. This CDR3 has 12 amino acids. Germline V CDR1 and CDR2: LGHDT, YNNKEL (reference sequence). The CDR3 spells CASSPGGNGYTF. The CDR3 nucleotides are TGTGCCAGCAGCCCAGGGGGTAATGGCTACACCTTC.

The CDR3 nucleotides read TGTGCCAGCAGTTACTCATCTAGGCGGGGGGGCATATATGAGCAGTTCTTC. Translating gives CASSYSSRRGGIYEQFF. The chain combines TRBV6-5 with TRBJ2-1; 9 positions agree with TRBD2. Trimming removed 0 bases from V and 8 bases from J; junction bases left unmatched: 11. The CDR3 length is 17 residues. From germline, CDR1 is MNHEY and CDR2 SVGAGI.